Sequencing of this TCR beta chain was carried out in a study of OX40 agonist ivuxolimab in advanced cancers. Study-level findings and limits: Certain nonresponding patients likewise had low normalized T-cell clonal expansion.

V shed 0 bases and J shed 2 bases, with 3 bases lying between them. The V gene's germline CDR1 is SGHNT and CDR2 YYREEE (reference sequence). The CDR3 sequence is 14 residues long. Points on this clone: Antigen: not known.

TCRdb keeps only in-frame clones here, not all; method: immunoSEQ multiplex PCR. The sample has roughly 56,000 clones, 70% to 85% seen once. The source of this sequence is an adult with an advanced solid tumor such as melanoma, head and neck, liver or kidney cancer. This rearrangement joins TRBV5-4 to TRBJ2-6; D is unclear. Sequences were derived from CD4+ or CD8+ T cells sorted from blood, sampled in a trial of the OX40 agonist ivuxolimab. The CDR3 loop reads CASSLDPGANVLTF. As DNA, the CDR3 is TGTGCCAGCAGCTTGGATCCTGGGGCCAACGTCCTGACTTTC.